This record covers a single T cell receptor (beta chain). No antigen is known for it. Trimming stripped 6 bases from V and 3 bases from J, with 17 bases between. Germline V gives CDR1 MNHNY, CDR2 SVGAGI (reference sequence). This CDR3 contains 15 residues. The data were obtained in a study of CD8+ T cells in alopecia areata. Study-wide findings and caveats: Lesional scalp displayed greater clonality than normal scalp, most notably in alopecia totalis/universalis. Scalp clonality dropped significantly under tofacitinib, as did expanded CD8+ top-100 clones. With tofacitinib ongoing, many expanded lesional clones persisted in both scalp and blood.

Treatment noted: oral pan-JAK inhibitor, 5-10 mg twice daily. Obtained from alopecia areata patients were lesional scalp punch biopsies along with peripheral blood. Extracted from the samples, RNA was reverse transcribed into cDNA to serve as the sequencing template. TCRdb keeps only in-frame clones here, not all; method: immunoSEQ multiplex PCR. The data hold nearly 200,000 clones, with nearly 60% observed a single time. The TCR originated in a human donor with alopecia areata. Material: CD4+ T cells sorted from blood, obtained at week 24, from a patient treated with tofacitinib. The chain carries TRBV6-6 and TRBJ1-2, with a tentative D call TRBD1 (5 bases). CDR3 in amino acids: CASRIDSQGYYGYTF. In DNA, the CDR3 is TGTGCCAGCAGAATCGACAGTCAGGGCTACTATGGCTACACCTTC.